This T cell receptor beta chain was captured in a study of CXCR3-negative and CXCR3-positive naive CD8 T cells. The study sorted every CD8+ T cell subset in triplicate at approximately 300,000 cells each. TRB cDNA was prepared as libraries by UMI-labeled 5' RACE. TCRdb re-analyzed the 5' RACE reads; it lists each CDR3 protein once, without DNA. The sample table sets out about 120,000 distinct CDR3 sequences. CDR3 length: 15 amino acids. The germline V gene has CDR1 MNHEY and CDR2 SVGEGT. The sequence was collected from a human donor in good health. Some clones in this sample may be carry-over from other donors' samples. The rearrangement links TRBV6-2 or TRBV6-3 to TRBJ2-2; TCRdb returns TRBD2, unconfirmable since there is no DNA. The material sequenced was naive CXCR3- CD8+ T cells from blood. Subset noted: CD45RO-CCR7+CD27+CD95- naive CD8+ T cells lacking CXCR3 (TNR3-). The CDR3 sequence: CASSYLLDPHGELFF.